Presented here are 4 T cell receptor beta chains from one specimen sequenced in a study of blood T cell repertoires in COVID-19. Clones were read by immunoSEQ multiplex PCR, and TCRdb kept only the in-frame ones, dropping some. The sample records 450,000 or so clones, 80% to 90% being singletons. Material: peripheral blood. These receptors were taken from a man between 18 and 35 years old with COVID-19, enrolled during active disease.

This chain uses TRBV4-2 with TRBJ2-1; 10 positions match TRBD2. The CDR3 totals 16 residues. CDR1 and CDR2 (germline): LGHNA, YNFKEQ. Trimming cost V 0 bases and J 7 bases; bases outside gene matches: 6. Here the CDR3 DNA reads TGTGCCAGCAGCCAAGAGGAGGGACTAGCGAAAAATGAGCAGTTCTTC. Encoded protein: CASSQEEGLAKNEQFF.

The gene calls are TRBV14 and TRBJ1-4; D gene unclear. Trimming cost V 1 base and J 6 bases, with 15 bases left between them. CDR3 size: 16 residues. CDR1 SGHDN and CDR2 FVKESK come from the germline V gene. CDR3 in amino acids: CASSQVGGGFHEKLFF. In nucleotides, the CDR3 is TGTGCCAGCAGCCAAGTAGGAGGAGGGTTTCATGAAAAACTGTTTTTT. The whole variable domain, remainder taken from reference TRBV14 and TRBJ1-4, is EAGVTQFPSHSVIEKGQTVTLRCDPISGHDNLYWYRRVMGKEIKFLLHFVKESKQDESGMPNNRFLAERTGGTYSTLKVQPAELEDSGVYFCASSQVGGGFHEKLFFGSGTQLSVL.

This chain joins TRBV4-1 and TRBJ2-1; D is possibly TRBD2 (5 bases). V dropped 0 bases and J dropped 1 base, with 10 bases sitting between them. Germline V gene data show CDR1 as MGHRA and CDR2 as YSYEKL. This CDR3 has 16 residues. The CDR3: CASSQDGWESYNEQFF. CDR3 coding DNA: TGCGCCAGCAGCCAAGATGGGTGGGAGTCCTACAATGAGCAGTTCTTC.

In its sample, this clone was seen once. This chain links TRBV2 with TRBJ2-7; TRBD1 agrees at 7 bases. Germline V gene data show CDR1 as SNHLY and CDR2 as FYNNEI. The CDR3 spans 13 residues. J gave up 4 bases and V 6 bases, and 6 bases lay outside the gene matches. This CDR3 reads CASRPDRQYEQYF. In nucleotides, the CDR3 is TGTGCCAGCAGACCGGACAGGCAATACGAGCAGTACTTC.